Sequencing of this T cell receptor (beta chain) was carried out in a study of T cell changes during pregnancy in multiple sclerosis. The CDR3 runs to 14 residues. Germline lookup yields CDR1 SNHLY and CDR2 FYNNEI. V dropped 11 bases and J dropped 0 bases, with 16 bases sitting between them. Sequencing used immunoSEQ multiplex PCR; TCRdb keeps in-frame clones, though not all of them. The sample has tens of thousands of clones; over 80% are singletons. The genes are TRBV2 and TRBJ1-1, with D tentatively TRBD1 (5 bases). This material consisted of peripheral blood, taken after pregnancy. This clonotype was sampled from a female donor with multiple sclerosis, enrolled in a pregnancy study. CDR3 sequence: CAETQGIMNTEAFF. The CDR3 region has the DNA TGTGCCGAGACCCAGGGAATCATGAACACTGAAGCTTTCTTT.